These T cell receptor beta chains were read from a single sample in a study of OX40 agonist ivuxolimab in advanced cancers. Sequenced by immunoSEQ multiplex PCR; TCRdb stores in-frame clones only, minus some. Here the sample spans tens of thousands of clones, roughly 91% being singletons. Sequencing used CD4+ or CD8+ T cells sorted from blood, obtained in a trial of the OX40 agonist ivuxolimab. All receptors derive from an adult with an advanced solid tumor such as melanoma, head and neck, liver or kidney cancer. The CDR3 runs from the conserved cysteine through the conserved F or W. The order of the fields is V gene, clone size, D gene, J gene, CDR3 protein, CDR3 DNA. A D gene is named only where the DNA matches it firmly. The size entry is marked missing in some rows and otherwise reads once, few, many or a size class.

V gene: TRBV19; clone size: NA; D gene: TRBD1; J gene: TRBJ2-1; CDR3 protein: CASSIEGQGMMGNEQFF; CDR3 DNA: TGTGCCAGTAGTATAGAGGGACAGGGGATGATGGGGAATGAGCAGTTCTTC
V gene: TRBV10-1; clone size: NA; D gene: TRBD2; J gene: TRBJ2-3; CDR3 protein: CASSPGLAGSDTQYF; CDR3 DNA: TGCGCCAGCAGCCCAGGACTAGCGGGGTCAGATACGCAGTATTTT
V gene: TRBV5-1; clone size: NA; D gene: TRBD1; J gene: TRBJ1-1; CDR3 protein: CASSPGGTSEAFF; CDR3 DNA: TGCGCCAGCAGCCCAGGGGGCACCTCTGAAGCTTTCTTT
V gene: TRBV11-2; clone size: NA; D gene: TRBD1; J gene: TRBJ1-2; CDR3 protein: CASSLEGGQGGYGYTF; CDR3 DNA: TGTGCCAGCAGCTTAGAAGGGGGACAGGGTGGGTATGGCTACACCTTC
V gene: TRBV5-4; clone size: NA; D gene: TRBD1; J gene: TRBJ2-5; CDR3 protein: CASSSTGDETQYF; CDR3 DNA: TGTGCCAGCAGCAGTACAGGGGACGAGACCCAGTACTTC
V gene: TRBV2; clone size: NA; D gene: TRBD1; J gene: TRBJ1-5; CDR3 protein: CASSVDRAGSNQPQHF; CDR3 DNA: TGTGCCAGCAGTGTTGACAGGGCGGGTAGCAATCAGCCCCAGCATTTT
V gene: TRBV6-1; clone size: NA; D gene: TRBD1; J gene: TRBJ2-5; CDR3 protein: CASSELEGGVGTQYF; CDR3 DNA: TGTGCCAGCAGTGAATTGGAAGGGGGCGTCGGGACCCAGTACTTC
V gene: TRBV7-4; clone size: NA; D gene: NA; J gene: TRBJ2-1; CDR3 protein: CASATGFSYNEQFF; CDR3 DNA: TGTGCCAGCGCTACAGGGTTCTCCTACAATGAGCAGTTCTTC
V gene: TRBV7-9; clone size: NA; D gene: TRBD2; J gene: TRBJ2-5; CDR3 protein: CASSTPGGMETQYF; CDR3 DNA: TGTGCCAGCAGCACCCCGGGGGGTATGGAGACCCAGTACTTC
V gene: TRBV13; clone size: NA; D gene: TRBD1; J gene: TRBJ2-4; CDR3 protein: CASSFGQGLKNIQYF; CDR3 DNA: TGTGCCAGCAGCTTCGGACAGGGCCTCAAAAACATTCAGTACTTC
V gene: TRBV27; clone size: NA; D gene: NA; J gene: TRBJ2-4; CDR3 protein: CASKSSRAKNIQYF; CDR3 DNA: TGTGCCAGCAAGTCCTCGAGAGCCAAAAACATTCAGTACTTC
V gene: TRBV2; clone size: NA; D gene: NA; J gene: TRBJ2-1; CDR3 protein: CASSEAEQHYNEQFF; CDR3 DNA: TGTGCCAGCAGTGAAGCGGAACAACACTACAATGAGCAGTTCTTC
V gene: TRBV27; clone size: once; D gene: NA; J gene: TRBJ1-5; CDR3 protein: CASSPSDGSNQPQHF; CDR3 DNA: TGTGCCAGCAGTCCTTCGGACGGTAGCAATCAGCCCCAGCATTTT
V gene: TRBV27; clone size: NA; D gene: NA; J gene: TRBJ1-1; CDR3 protein: CASSIGQMNTEAFF; CDR3 DNA: TGTGCCAGCAGTATCGGACAGATGAACACTGAAGCTTTCTTT
V gene: TRBV9; clone size: few; D gene: NA; J gene: TRBJ1-1; CDR3 protein: CASAGPMNTEAFF; CDR3 DNA: TGTGCCAGCGCGGGACCGATGAACACTGAAGCTTTCTTT
V gene: TRBV27; clone size: NA; D gene: TRBD1; J gene: TRBJ2-3; CDR3 protein: CATRQGASTDTQYF; CDR3 DNA: TGTGCCACCCGACAGGGGGCTAGCACAGATACGCAGTATTTT
V gene: TRBV11-2; clone size: NA; D gene: NA; J gene: TRBJ2-2; CDR3 protein: CASSLSPELFF; CDR3 DNA: TGTGCCAGCAGCTTATCCCCGGAGCTGTTTTTT
V gene: TRBV27; clone size: once; D gene: NA; J gene: TRBJ2-7; CDR3 protein: CASSSTGGYEQYF; CDR3 DNA: TGTGCCAGCAGTTCCACCGGGGGCTACGAGCAGTACTTC
V gene: TRBV5-6; clone size: once; D gene: TRBD1; J gene: TRBJ2-1; CDR3 protein: CASSSPGQTYNEQFF; CDR3 DNA: TGTGCCAGCAGCTCCCCGGGACAGACCTACAATGAGCAGTTCTTC
V gene: TRBV5-8; clone size: NA; D gene: NA; J gene: TRBJ2-1; CDR3 protein: CASSLRGSVDEQFF; CDR3 DNA: TGTGCCAGCAGCTTGCGGGGGTCGGTTGATGAGCAGTTCTTC
V gene: TRBV7-9; clone size: NA; D gene: NA; J gene: TRBJ2-1; CDR3 protein: CASSQGTNNEQFF; CDR3 DNA: TGTGCCAGCAGCCAAGGGACCAACAATGAGCAGTTCTTC
V gene: TRBV5-6; clone size: NA; D gene: NA; J gene: TRBJ2-3; CDR3 protein: CASSFEHLLTDTQYF; CDR3 DNA: TGTGCCAGCAGCTTTGAACACCTCCTCACAGATACGCAGTATTTT